The T cell receptor (beta chain) under discussion was sequenced for a study of cytomegalovirus exposure and HLA in healthy donors. Across the whole study: Researchers found that roughly 80% of 300 to 450 genotyped donors fell within the Caucasian-associated ancestry cluster. Points from the study as a whole: High sensitivity and specificity were reportedly achieved when the classifier diagnosed cytomegalovirus status.

Deletions cut 6 bases from V and 5 bases from J, with 17 bases between. Per the germline V gene, CDR1 is SEHNR and CDR2 is FQNEAQ (reference sequence). This CDR3 comprises 15 residues. Donors were nominally healthy when sampled, though unrecorded immune exposures were likely. Vbeta (60) and Jbeta (13) primers were used in the PCR. Sequencing was performed with immunoSEQ multiplex PCR; in TCRdb, only in-frame clones are kept and a portion is missing. The top ten hold about 3% of the sample, which has roughly 190,000 clones, around 67% seen once. With respect to this clone: Its antigen is unknown.

The origin of this receptor is a woman younger than 45 in good health and CMV-seropositive. The sample was PBMCs. The chain is built from TRBV7-9 and TRBJ2-1, with D maybe TRBD2 (6 bases). In DNA, the CDR3 is TGTGCCAGCAGTGGGGTCCGGCCGGGAGACAATGAGCAGTTCTTC. This codes for CASSGVRPGDNEQFF.